Each of the 30 T cell receptor beta chains below was sequenced from the same sample in a study of cytomegalovirus exposure and HLA in healthy donors. The PCR had 60 Vbeta and 13 Jbeta primers. The assay was immunoSEQ multiplex PCR, and TCRdb's table has in-frame clones only and misses some. The table has 190,000 or so clones, about 80% seen once. Sequencing was carried out using PBMCs. These receptors were taken from a boy aged 10-17 years in good health and CMV-seronegative.

As regards this clone: This sample also contains other DNA sequences that code for the same CDR3. The V and J genes are TRBV2 and TRBJ1-2, with 8 nucleotides matching TRBD1. V lost 6 bases, J lost 7 bases, and 7 bases stayed unmatched. This CDR3 spans 13 amino acids. Germline V gives CDR1 SNHLY, CDR2 FYNNEI. Here the CDR3 reads CASSYGQGGGYTF. The CDR3 DNA reads TGTGCCAGCAGCTACGGACAGGGAGGTGGCTACACCTTC.

The CDR3 DNA reads as TGTGCCAGCAGTGTAGTTATTCCGGGACTTTATAATGAGCAGTTCTTC. Translating gives CASSVVIPGLYNEQFF. J is TRBJ2-1 and V is TRBV25-1; a weak D match, TRBD2 (6 bases). The CDR3 sequence is 16 residues long. CDR1 is MGHDK and CDR2 is SYGVNS in the germline V gene. Trimming shortened V by 4 bases and J by 7 bases, and 20 bases separated the two germline ends. Combining the CDR3 with reference TRBV25-1 and TRBJ2-1 gives the whole variable domain EADIYQTPRYLVIGTGKKITLECSQTMGHDKMYWYQQDPGMELHLIHYSYGVNSTEKGDLSSESTVSRIRTEHFPLTLESARPSHTSQYLCASSVVIPGLYNEQFFGPGTRLTVL.

The chain uses TRBV5-1 and TRBJ2-7, with a tentative D call TRBD1 (6 bases). V was cut by 3 bases and J by 3 bases, with 16 bases left in between. The germline V gene encodes CDR1 SGHRS and CDR2 YFSETQ. CDR3 length: 15 residues. In nucleotides, the CDR3 is TGCGCCAGCAGCTCTGACAGGCCTCAAATCTACGAGCAGTACTTC. It codes for CASSSDRPQIYEQYF.

The chain is built from TRBV7-3 and TRBJ1-1; 7 positions agree with TRBD1. Per germline, CDR1 SGHTA and CDR2 FQGTGA. V gave up 6 bases and J gave up 1 base; unmatched junction bases: 2. This CDR3 region has 13 residues. CDR3 sequence reads: CASRGTENTEAFF. In DNA, the CDR3 is TGTGCCAGCAGAGGGACAGAGAACACTGAAGCTTTCTTT.

This clone occurred once. The chain couples TRBV7-6 to TRBJ2-7, with 11 bases identical to TRBD2. After removal of 4 bases from V and 0 bases from J, the junction contained 5 bases not matched to a gene. Germline CDR1 SGHVS, CDR2 FNYEAQ. This CDR3 has 16 residues. CDR3 nucleotide sequence: TGTGCCAGCAGCTCCCGGGGACTAGCGGCCTCCTACGAGCAGTACTTC. This encodes CASSSRGLAASYEQYF.

This clone was observed a handful of times. The chain carries TRBV5-4 and TRBJ1-1; 9 positions agree with TRBD1. V gave up 5 bases and J gave up 4 bases; unmatched junction bases: 21. The germline V gene has CDR1 SGHNT and CDR2 YYREEE (reference sequence). The CDR3 length is 19 residues. CDR3 in amino acids: CASRFRISGTGTFSTEAFF. Here the CDR3 DNA reads TGTGCCAGCAGATTTCGGATATCCGGGACAGGGACCTTTAGCACTGAAGCTTTCTTT.

In its sample, this clone was seen once. This chain connects TRBV6-6 to TRBJ2-7, with TRBD2 matching over 9 bases. This CDR3 contains 16 residues. Per the germline V gene, CDR1 is MNHNY and CDR2 is SVGAGI (reference sequence). The V and J ends lost 2 bases and 2 bases, in that order; junction bases with no gene match: 7. CDR3 DNA: TGTGCCAGCAGTTACCTTTACGAGCGGGAGGCCTACGAGCAGTACTTC. Residues: CASSYLYEREAYEQYF.

The V and J genes are TRBV25-1 and TRBJ1-4; 7 bases fit TRBD1. CDR1 and CDR2 from the germline V gene are MGHDK and SYGVNS. V dropped 1 base and J dropped 7; count of bases not matched to a gene: 9. The CDR3 runs to 16 residues. CDR3 DNA sequence: TGTGCCAGCAGTGAATCCGGGGCAGGGGGATTTGAAAAACTGTTTTTT. This sequence encodes CASSESGAGGFEKLFF.

The chain uses TRBV6-5 and TRBJ1-4; tentatively, D is TRBD1 (6 bases). The V gene lost 6 bases and the J gene lost 7 bases, with 15 bases spanning the gap. The length of the CDR3 is 14 residues. Germline V gene sequence: CDR1 MNHEY, CDR2 SVGAGI. The CDR3 here is CASRSGLRGEKLFF. DNA for the CDR3: TGTGCCAGCAGATCGGGCCTCAGGGGTGAAAAACTGTTTTTT.

V and J are TRBV7-9 and TRBJ2-1; TRBD1 matches 9 bases. CDR3 length: 16 residues. The junction had 6 bases not matched to a gene; V was cut back by 5 bases and J by 1 base. CDR1 and CDR2 from the germline V gene are SEHNR and FQNEAQ (reference sequence). DNA of the CDR3: TGTGCCAGCAGCCGCCTCGGACAGGGGTCCTACAATGAGCAGTTCTTC. Amino acid sequence: CASSRLGQGSYNEQFF.

The CDR3 nucleotides read TGCGCCAGCAGCACCTCCGGGACAGTCGCGTACGAGCAGTACTTC. Amino acid sequence: CASSTSGTVAYEQYF. The chain uses TRBV5-1 and TRBJ2-7, with 7 bases matching TRBD1. Germline-derived CDR1 and CDR2 are SGHRS and YFSETQ. The V segment lost 4 bases and the J segment 4 bases; nucleotides outside the gene matches: 11. The length of the CDR3 is 15 residues.

V gene TRBV20-1 combines with J gene TRBJ1-1; D not resolved. The CDR3 runs to 10 residues. In germline, CDR1 is DFQATT, CDR2 SNEGSKA (reference sequence). V shed 7 bases and J shed 3 bases, with 6 bases lying between them. This CDR3 reads CSVFYTEAFF. The CDR3 region has the DNA TGCAGTGTATTTTACACTGAAGCTTTCTTT.

The rearrangement uses TRBV7-2 and TRBJ2-1; TRBD2 aligns across 12 bases. The CDR3 consists of 18 residues. Germline CDR1 SGHTA, CDR2 FQGNSA. With 5 bases clipped from V and 0 bases from J, the junction kept 8 bases outside the gene matches. The CDR3 is CASSLGLAGTSSYNEQFF. The CDR3 nucleotides read TGTGCCAGCAGCCTCGGACTAGCGGGGACGAGCTCCTACAATGAGCAGTTCTTC.

This clone was recorded a few times. V gene TRBV5-1 combines with J gene TRBJ1-4, with 7 bases lining up with TRBD1. Germline CDR1 is SGHRS and CDR2 is YFSETQ. With 2 bases clipped from V and 3 bases from J, the junction kept 4 bases outside the gene matches. This CDR3 contains 15 residues. The CDR3 DNA follows: TGCGCCAGCAGCTTACAGGGGTTGCCTAATGAAAAACTGTTTTTT. Translating it yields CASSLQGLPNEKLFF.

The genes are TRBV7-6 and TRBJ1-2; TRBD1 aligns across 8 bases. Germline V gene data show CDR1 as SGHVS and CDR2 as FNYEAQ. The CDR3 sequence is 17 residues long. V dropped 3 bases and J dropped 7; count of bases not matched to a gene: 16. The DNA for the CDR3 is TGTGCCAGCAGCTTCGATCCCCTACAGACAGGGGCACTTGGCTACACCTTC. Translated: CASSFDPLQTGALGYTF.

The count of this clone is one. This chain links TRBV7-9 with TRBJ1-5, with D possibly being TRBD1 (5 bases). CDR1 is SEHNR and CDR2 is FQNEAQ in the germline V gene (reference sequence). This CDR3 has 12 amino acids. The ends were cut back, 0 bases at V and 10 bases at J, with 7 bases in the middle. The CDR3 DNA sequence: TGTGCCAGCAGCTTAGCAGGGGATCCCCAGCATTTT. Its translation: CASSLAGDPQHF.

The gene calls are TRBV9 and TRBJ2-1; 10 bases are shared with TRBD2. There are 15 residues in the CDR3. V gave up 3 bases and J gave up 3 bases; unmatched junction bases: 3. The germline CDR1 and CDR2 sequences are SGDLS and YYNGEE. CDR3 in DNA: TGTGCCAGCAGCGGCGGGACTAGCGTCTACAATGAGCAGTTCTTC. Protein sequence: CASSGGTSVYNEQFF.

V gene TRBV19 combines with J gene TRBJ1-2, with TRBD1 as a possible D gene (5 bases). This CDR3 region has 13 residues. Trimming shortened V by 3 bases and J by 2 bases, and 7 bases separated the two germline ends. Germline V gene lookup returns CDR1 LNHDA and CDR2 SQIVND (reference sequence). CDR3 amino acids: CASSINRNYGYTF. Here the CDR3 DNA reads TGTGCCAGTAGTATTAACAGGAACTATGGCTACACCTTC.

The CDR3 nucleotides read TGTGCCAGCAGCTTGGGGACAGGGGCTTTCACCATATATTTT. It codes for CASSLGTGAFTIYF. The chain employs TRBV5-5 and TRBJ1-3; 9 positions agree with TRBD1. Germline V CDR1 and CDR2: SGHKS, YYEKEE (reference sequence). The V and J ends lost 0 bases and 9 bases, in that order; junction bases with no gene match: 4. This CDR3 has 14 amino acids.

The CDR3: CASSMEGGYTF. The CDR3 nucleotides read TGTGCCAGTAGTATGGAGGGGGGCTACACCTTC. This chain connects TRBV19 to TRBJ1-2, with TRBD1 as a possible D gene (5 bases). The germline CDR1 and CDR2 sequences are LNHDA and SQIVND (reference sequence). V was pared by 3 bases and J by 8 bases, with 7 bases between. The CDR3 is 11 residues long.

The gene calls are TRBV29-1 and TRBJ2-2, with a weak D call TRBD1 (5 bases). Between the trimmed V and J ends, which lost 4 bases and 1 base, there was a span of 10 bases. In germline, CDR1 is SQVTM, CDR2 ANQGSEA. The CDR3 totals 14 residues. Written as DNA, the CDR3 is TGCAGCGTTGCGCAAACAGGGAACACCGGGGAGCTGTTTTTT. Amino acids: CSVAQTGNTGELFF.

The CDR3 is CASSLTGIDEQYF. The CDR3 DNA is TGTGCCAGCAGCTTGACCGGGATCGACGAGCAGTACTTC. The chain carries TRBV5-6 and TRBJ2-7, with TRBD2 as a possible D gene (5 bases). V lost 1 base, J lost 5 bases, and 10 bases lay in between. Germline lookup yields CDR1 SGHDT and CDR2 YYEEEE. The CDR3 extends over 13 amino acids.

The chain couples TRBV9 to TRBJ1-3; D remains unclear. The germline gives CDR1 SGDLS, CDR2 YYNGEE. The CDR3 length is 14 residues. The V gene lost 0 bases and the J gene lost 4 bases, with 8 bases spanning the gap. The CDR3 DNA follows: TGTGCCAGCAGCGTAGACTCTCGCGGAAACACCATATATTTT. This encodes CASSVDSRGNTIYF.

Concerning this clone itself: The sample contains more than one DNA sequence encoding this CDR3. The J gene is TRBJ2-1, the V gene TRBV10-1, with D perhaps matching TRBD2 (6 bases). Germline V gene data show CDR1 as WNHNN and CDR2 as SYGVQD (reference sequence). This CDR3 contains 15 residues. V was pared by 2 bases and J by 4 bases, with 12 bases between. DNA for the CDR3: TGCGCCAGCAGTGAGCCGGGGAGCGGGTACAATGAGCAGTTCTTC. Translated: CASSEPGSGYNEQFF.

Only one count was recorded for this clone. V usage is TRBV11-3 and J usage is TRBJ1-1, with D hard to call. V was trimmed by 6 bases and J by 7 bases, leaving 15 bases between them. Germline-derived CDR1 and CDR2 are SGHNT and YENEEA. The CDR3 extends over 13 amino acids. Written as DNA, the CDR3 is TGTGCCAGCAGTTCCCCAAATGCAGGTGAAGCTTTCTTT. Protein: CASSSPNAGEAFF.

This sequence joins TRBV6-1 and TRBJ1-5; D is ambiguous. This CDR3 is built from 14 residues. Germline CDR1 and CDR2: MNHNS and SASEGT. The ends were cut back, 4 bases at V and 0 bases at J, with 7 bases in the middle. The DNA for the CDR3 is TGTGCCAGCAGTGGCCCTAGTAGCAATCAGCCCCAGCATTTT. It codes for CASSGPSSNQPQHF.

The rearrangement joins TRBV9 to TRBJ1-4; D uncertain. The CDR3 contains 16 residues. Germline CDR1 reads SGDLS; CDR2 reads YYNGEE. Trimming stripped 4 bases from V and 0 bases from J, with 13 bases between. In DNA form, the CDR3 reads TGTGCCAGCAGCCCAAGACAAGCAGCAACTAATGAAAAACTGTTTTTT. It yields the protein CASSPRQAATNEKLFF.

Comments on this clone: In the same sample, other DNA sequences code for this CDR3. The chain links TRBV19 to TRBJ1-2; D possibly corresponds to TRBD1 (6 bases). V was pared by 1 base and J by 7 bases, with 13 bases between. The CDR3 sequence is 14 residues long. Germline loops: CDR1 LNHDA, CDR2 SQIVND (reference sequence). DNA of the CDR3: TGTGCCAGTAGTATAGGGACAGCGGGACGTGGCTACACCTTC. It encodes CASSIGTAGRGYTF.

This clone appeared once. V and J are TRBV6-4 and TRBJ2-2, with D maybe TRBD1 (6 bases). Germline lookup yields CDR1 MRHNA and CDR2 SNTAGT. The germline V and J ends were trimmed by 5 bases and 6 bases, with 10 bases remaining between them. The length of the CDR3 is 13 residues. CDR3 protein: CASSRGQSGELFF. As DNA, the CDR3 is TGTGCCAGCAGTCGCGGACAGTCCGGGGAGCTGTTTTTT.

J is TRBJ2-1 and V is TRBV25-1, with 8 bases lining up with TRBD2. CDR1 and CDR2 (germline): MGHDK, SYGVNS. This CDR3 has 15 amino acids. V trimming: 1 base; J trimming: 6 bases; junction bases outside the gene matches: 5. The CDR3 loop is CASSEFPGGTNEQFF. As DNA, the CDR3 is TGTGCCAGCAGTGAATTCCCGGGAGGGACCAATGAGCAGTTCTTC. Together with reference TRBV25-1 and TRBJ2-1, the CDR3 gives the full variable domain: EADIYQTPRYLVIGTGKKITLECSQTMGHDKMYWYQQDPGMELHLIHYSYGVNSTEKGDLSSESTVSRIRTEHFPLTLESARPSHTSQYLCASSEFPGGTNEQFFGPGTRLTVL.